This T cell receptor beta chain was sequenced in a study of T cells in Graves' hyperthyroidism and ophthalmopathy. Many counts were recorded for this clonotype. As yet, its antigen is unknown. Study-wide results and caveats: The model forecast ophthalmopathy, anticipating it by a median around 6.5 months before onset.

The investigators amplified TCR beta CDR3 regions from RNA transcripts. With the HTBI primer set, the TCR CDR3 went through a first round of RT-PCR. MiXCR was run by TCRdb on the multiplex PCR reads, yielding one entry per CDR3 protein. This sample has about 560,000 distinct CDR3 sequences; approximately 14% occur once, and the top ten carry around 6.6%. The CDR3 length is 17 residues. Germline V gene lookup returns CDR1 SEHNR and CDR2 FQNEAQ (reference sequence). The V end was cut by 5 bases, the J end by 0 bases, with 19 bases between. What was sequenced was blood. This receptor was taken from a woman aged 25-40 years with Graves' hyperthyroidism. The chain is built from TRBV7-9 and TRBJ2-5; a possible D gene is TRBD1 (6 bases). The CDR3: CASSPGESYANQETQYF. The CDR3 nucleotides read TGTGCCAGCAGCCCAGGGGAAAGTTATGCGAACCAAGAGACCCAGTACTTC.